This TCR beta chain was profiled in a study of cytomegalovirus exposure and HLA in healthy donors. Study-level results: Listed as cytomegalovirus-associated were over 150 TCR beta chains.

The V gene's germline CDR1 is SGHRS and CDR2 YFSETQ. This CDR3 is built from 17 residues. V was clipped by 1 base and J by 7 bases; unmatched bases: 10. PCR used 60 Vbeta primers and 13 Jbeta primers. Using immunoSEQ multiplex PCR, the repertoire was profiled, and TCRdb retains in-frame clones only, with some absent. The table shows roughly 110,000 clones, with less than 80% occurring only once. In regard to this clone: Antigen: not known.

The TCR sequence derives from a woman between 40 and 55 years old in good health and CMV-seropositive. The sequenced sample consisted of PBMCs. V usage is TRBV5-1 and J usage is TRBJ2-1; 11 nucleotides line up with TRBD2. CDR3 residues: CASSLTSGSYSLNEQFF. In DNA form, the CDR3 reads TGCGCCAGCAGCTTGACTAGCGGGAGTTATTCCCTGAATGAGCAGTTCTTC.